This T cell receptor (beta chain) originates from a study of blood T cell repertoires in COVID-19. Background on the study: From T cells, B-cell-depleted T cells, or PBMCs came the material, which was cDNA or gDNA.

Trimming removed 5 bases from V and 4 bases from J; junction bases left unmatched: 7. The CDR3 covers 14 residues. Per the germline V gene, CDR1 is SGHRS and CDR2 is YFSETQ. In the study's own analysis: Researchers report that nucleated cell counts were estimated from reference gene primer amplification. Profiled with immunoSEQ multiplex PCR; TCRdb holds only in-frame clones, not every one. V and J calls and clone size are those listed in that table; D and trimming were worked out from the DNA. The sample records approximately 200,000 clones, roughly 80% being singletons. The sequenced sample consisted of peripheral blood. This TCR came from a woman older than 75 with acute or convalescent COVID-19. The gene calls are TRBV5-1 and TRBJ2-7; 9 bases align to TRBD1. The CDR3 region has the DNA TGCGCCAGCAGTCCGGGACAGGGTGTTTACGAGCAGTACTTC. Translating gives CASSPGQGVYEQYF.